The 32 T cell receptor beta chains listed next were all sequenced from one sample in a study of regulatory T cells in long-lasting Graves disease. As for time point: newly diagnosed GD, antithyroid drugs for less than 3 months. PBMC-extracted RNA yielded the TCR library. CDR3-region Arm-PCR and iRepertoire HTBI primers produced the TCR beta libraries. TCRdb reprocessed the multiplex PCR reads with MiXCR, giving one entry per CDR3 protein. The sample has 350,000 to 400,000 distinct CDR3 sequences; 15% to 20% are singletons. These same records also appear under a second study, on T cells in Graves' hyperthyroidism and ophthalmopathy.

Sequenced here: peripheral blood mononuclear cells (PBMCs), sampled at new diagnosis, from a patient treated with antithyroid drugs. These receptor sequences come from a woman younger than 30 with Graves disease.

This clonotype was counted at least ten times. The chain couples TRBV27 to TRBJ1-4; the D is unclear. Germline values: CDR1 MNHEY, CDR2 SMNVEV (reference sequence). Trimming stripped 4 bases from V and 8 bases from J, with 14 bases between. This CDR3 region has 14 residues. The DNA for the CDR3 is TGTGCCAGCAGTTCCCGGATCGGCGGCGAAAAACTGTTTTTT. Encoded protein: CASSSRIGGEKLFF. The variable domain in full, completed from reference TRBV27 and TRBJ1-4, reads EAQVTQNPRYLITVTGKKLTVTCSQNMNHEYMSWYRQDPGLGLRQIYYSMNVEVTDKGDVPEGYKVSRKEKRNFPLILESPSPNQTSLYFCASSSRIGGEKLFFGSGTQLSVL.

The table lists this clonotype with many counts. The chain has TRBV3-1 and TRBJ2-7; D possibly corresponds to TRBD2 (7 bases). Germline V gene data show CDR1 as LGHDT and CDR2 as YNNKEL (reference sequence). The CDR3 totals 15 residues. With 0 bases removed from V and 0 bases from J, the gap between germline ends came to 9 bases. The CDR3 protein is CASSQDRGASYEQYF. The CDR3 coding sequence is TGTGCCAGCAGCCAAGATCGGGGGGCCTCCTACGAGCAGTACTTC.

This clonotype has only a few counts. CDR3 residues: CASSLTGTSGPTGELFF. The CDR3 DNA sequence: TGCGCCAGCAGCTTGACCGGGACTAGCGGTCCCACCGGGGAGCTGTTTTTT. The chain has TRBV5-1 and TRBJ2-2; TRBD2 aligns across 11 bases. The CDR3 totals 17 residues. Germline V gene data show CDR1 as SGHRS and CDR2 as YFSETQ. V trimming: 1 base; J trimming: 4 bases; junction bases outside the gene matches: 6.

This clonotype was picked up many times. This rearrangement joins TRBV6-2 or TRBV6-3 to TRBJ2-7; no definite D call. The ends were cut back, 5 bases at V and 0 bases at J, with 17 bases in the middle. The CDR3 runs to 16 residues. Germline V gene lookup returns CDR1 MNHEY and CDR2 SVGEGT. CDR3 DNA sequence: TGTGCCAGCAGTACCAGCGTGCCCAAAAGCTCCTACGAGCAGTACTTC. It is translated as CASSTSVPKSSYEQYF.

Ten or more counts support this clonotype. In nucleotides, the CDR3 is TGTGCCAGCAGCCCCCGGCGGGTAGGGGATACGCAGTATTTT. Residues: CASSPRRVGDTQYF. The V gene is TRBV7-8, the J gene TRBJ2-3, with a weak D call TRBD2 (5 bases). Per germline, CDR1 SGHVS and CDR2 FQNEAQ. CDR3 length equals 14 residues. V was pared by 5 bases and J by 6 bases, with 15 bases between. Variable domain in full (rest from reference TRBV7-8 and TRBJ2-3): GAGVSQSPRYKVAKRGQDVALRCDPISGHVSLFWYQQALGQGPEFLTYFQNEAQLDKSGLPSDRFFAERPEGSVSTLKIQRTQQEDSAVYLCASSPRRVGDTQYFGPGTRLTVL.

This clonotype was detected ten times or more. This chain uses TRBV5-1 with TRBJ1-4; perhaps TRBD1 as D (6 bases). Trimming shortened V by 1 base and J by 10 bases, and 17 bases separated the two germline ends. The germline V gene has CDR1 SGHRS and CDR2 YFSETQ. The CDR3 runs 15 residues. CDR3 in amino acids: CASSLPDSGGGKLFF. In DNA form, the CDR3 reads TGCGCCAGCAGCTTGCCGGACAGTGGTGGTGGAAAACTGTTTTTT.

This clonotype has more than one count but fewer than ten. This chain links TRBV25-1 with TRBJ2-5, with a weak D call TRBD1 (6 bases). V was shortened by 6 bases and J by 5 bases, with 16 bases between the two germline ends. Germline V gene data show CDR1 as MGHDK and CDR2 as SYGVNS. CDR3 length: 14 amino acids. CDR3 in amino acids: CASSPGTSTETQYF. As DNA, the CDR3 is TGTGCCAGCAGCCCTGGGACAAGTACTGAGACCCAGTACTTC.

The V gene is TRBV20-1, the J gene TRBJ2-7; TRBD2 agrees at 8 bases. With 0 bases clipped from V and 7 bases from J, the junction kept 11 bases outside the gene matches. CDR1 and CDR2 (germline): DFQATT, SNEGSKA (reference sequence). The CDR3 has 15 residues. CDR3 sequence (DNA): TGCAGTGCTAGAGACCTTGGACTAGCCCAAGGGGAGCAGTACTTC. Amino acid sequence: CSARDLGLAQGEQYF.

This clonotype was observed at least ten times. This rearrangement joins TRBV12-3 or TRBV12-4 to TRBJ2-7; 12 nucleotides align to TRBD2. J was trimmed by 0 bases and V by 7 bases; bases with no gene match: 4. There are 15 residues in the CDR3. CDR3 in DNA: TGTGCCAGCACAGGACTAGCGGGGAGCTCCTACGAGCAGTACTTC. This codes for CASTGLAGSSYEQYF.

This clonotype was counted ten times or more. The chain recombines TRBV30 with TRBJ1-5, with TRBD1 matching 7 bases. CDR1 is GTSNPN and CDR2 is SVGIG in the germline V gene (reference sequence). V was clipped by 0 bases and J by 1 base; unmatched bases: 3. The CDR3 sequence is 15 residues long. The CDR3 DNA follows: TGTGCCTGGAGTGTATCGGACAGGAGCAATCAGCCCCAGCATTTT. Protein product: CAWSVSDRSNQPQHF.

This clonotype has ten or more counts. The CDR3 region is CASRVSRNQPQHF. CDR3 coding DNA: TGTGCCAGCAGGGTTAGTAGGAATCAGCCCCAGCATTTT. This sequence joins TRBV2 and TRBJ1-5; D is unresolved. Between the trimmed V and J ends, which lost 6 bases and 4 bases, there was a span of 10 bases. The germline V gene encodes CDR1 SNHLY and CDR2 FYNNEI. This CDR3 comprises 13 residues.

This clonotype has at least ten counts. This chain joins TRBV20-1 and TRBJ2-7, with D tentatively TRBD1 (6 bases). V was shortened by 6 bases and J by 3 bases, with 15 bases between the two germline ends. CDR1 DFQATT and CDR2 SNEGSKA come from the germline V gene (reference sequence). There are 13 residues in the CDR3. The CDR3 sequence is CSARDRRLYEQYF. CDR3 nucleotides: TGCAGTGCCCGAGACAGGCGCCTCTACGAGCAGTACTTC.

At least ten counts were recorded for this clonotype. This chain connects TRBV6-1 to TRBJ2-3, with D hard to call. The CDR3 is 14 residues long. CDR1 is MNHNS, CDR2 SASEGT, per germline. The ends were cut back, 7 bases at V and 2 bases at J, with 13 bases in the middle. In DNA, the CDR3 is TGTGCCAGCACCAACCCTTTACCCACAGATACGCAGTATTTT. Translated, it gives CASTNPLPTDTQYF.

Ten or more counts support this clonotype. The J gene is TRBJ1-3, the V gene TRBV30; the match to TRBD1 covers 10 bases. This CDR3 region has 16 residues. V was pared by 2 bases and J by 4 bases, with 8 bases of the junction left unmatched. Germline CDR1 and CDR2: GTSNPN and SVGIG (reference sequence). The CDR3 region has the DNA TGTGCCTGGAGTCCGTTGACAGGGGGCAAGGGAAACACCATATATTTT. Its protein product is CAWSPLTGGKGNTIYF.

The J gene is TRBJ2-2, the V gene TRBV6-2 or TRBV6-3; D gene uncertain. V was pared by 7 bases and J by 4 bases, with 16 bases between. The CDR3 spans 15 residues. The V gene's germline CDR1 is MNHEY and CDR2 SVGEGT. The CDR3: CASTMVGLSTGELFF. DNA for the CDR3: TGTGCCAGCACCATGGTAGGCCTGAGCACCGGGGAGCTGTTTTTT.

This clonotype was recorded at least ten times. V and J are TRBV11-2 and TRBJ2-3; possible D gene TRBD1, 5 bases. The CDR3 totals 15 residues. V was clipped by 5 bases and J by 3 bases, with 15 bases between them. Germline V gene data show CDR1 as SGHAT and CDR2 as FQNNGV. The CDR3 bases are TGTGCCAGCAGCCCTGGACACCCGGAAACAGATACGCAGTATTTT. This translates into CASSPGHPETDTQYF.

Notes on this clonotype: Possible read error: a much larger clone is one base away. The genes are TRBV11-2 and TRBJ2-7; D uncertain. This CDR3 is built from 15 residues. Germline V gene lookup returns CDR1 SGHAT and CDR2 FQNNGV. V lost 7 bases and J 2 bases, leaving 18 bases between the germline ends. CDR3 sequence (DNA): TGTGCCAGCACCCGCGACCTTCCCTCTACCTACGAGCAGTACTTC. Translated: CASTRDLPSTYEQYF.

The CDR3 reads CATSPRTGGIYNEQFF. The CDR3 nucleotides read TGTGCCACCAGCCCGAGGACAGGGGGGATTTACAATGAGCAGTTCTTC. This chain connects TRBV15 to TRBJ2-1; TRBD1 agrees at 10 bases. Trimming removed 5 bases from V and 4 bases from J; junction bases left unmatched: 8. The CDR3 has 16 residues. From germline, CDR1 is LNHNV and CDR2 YYDKDF (reference sequence).

In regard to this clonotype: It is likely a read error: a sequence one base away is far more abundant. The chain couples TRBV3-1 to TRBJ2-7; 13 bases match TRBD2. There are 15 residues in the CDR3. CDR1 is LGHDT and CDR2 is YNNKEL in the germline V gene (reference sequence). V shed 4 bases, J shed 7 bases, and the junction held 7 bases outside the gene matches. This CDR3 is CASSPRLAGGSEQYF. CDR3 DNA sequence: TGTGCCAGCAGCCCCCGACTAGCGGGAGGAAGTGAGCAGTACTTC.

This clonotype was recorded many times. The chain couples TRBV29-1 to TRBJ2-7; possibly TRBD2 for D (6 bases). V lost 5 bases to trimming and J lost 0 bases, with 8 bases between them. CDR1 is SQVTM and CDR2 is ANQGSEA in the germline V gene. The CDR3 sequence is 12 residues long. This CDR3 is CSVSGSSYEQYF. CDR3 coding DNA: TGCAGCGTTAGCGGGTCCTCCTACGAGCAGTACTTC.

The table lists this clonotype with many counts. The chain has TRBV30 and TRBJ2-7; 7 bases are shared with TRBD1. The CDR3 totals 16 residues. Losses at the gene ends were 2 bases for V and 3 bases for J; bases not matched to a gene: 13. Germline assignment: CDR1 GTSNPN and CDR2 SVGIG (reference sequence). Written as DNA, the CDR3 is TGTGCCTGGAGTTACGGACAGGCCGATTGGAACTACGAGCAGTACTTC. This translates into CAWSYGQADWNYEQYF.

V gene TRBV14 combines with J gene TRBJ1-6; D might be TRBD1 (6 bases). The CDR3 loop spans 15 amino acids. Trimming removed 2 bases at V and 6 bases at J, with 11 bases between. Germline CDR1 is SGHDN and CDR2 is FVKESK. This CDR3 is CASSQTGGLNSPLHF. CDR3 nucleotide sequence: TGTGCCAGCAGCCAAACCGGGGGCCTTAATTCACCCCTCCACTTT.

This clonotype was seen a handful of times. The chain recombines TRBV6-1 with TRBJ2-2; D tentatively reads TRBD1 or TRBD2 (6 bases each). Deletions cut 6 bases from V and 6 bases from J, with 29 bases between. The CDR3 contains 19 residues. Germline V gene sequence: CDR1 MNHNS, CDR2 SASEGT. Written as DNA, the CDR3 is TGTGCCAGCAGCTCACTGCCCGCCCCGGGGGCACCCCTCTCCGGGGAGCTGTTTTTT. Its protein is CASSSLPAPGAPLSGELFF.

Ten or more counts support this clonotype. The V and J genes are TRBV3-1 and TRBJ2-1; 12 bases map to TRBD2. Germline loops: CDR1 LGHDT, CDR2 YNNKEL (reference sequence). The CDR3 spans 17 residues. The V segment lost 2 bases and the J segment 6 bases; nucleotides outside the gene matches: 8. Written as DNA, the CDR3 is TGTGCCAGCAGCCAACAAACGGCTAGCGGGAGGGTCAATGAGCAGTTCTTC. The encoded protein is CASSQQTASGRVNEQFF.

This clonotype was seen only a few times. J is TRBJ2-1 and V is TRBV5-5; 9 bases agree with TRBD1. Trimming cost V 4 bases and J 6 bases; bases outside gene matches: 11. The CDR3 is 16 residues long. From germline, CDR1 is SGHKS and CDR2 YYEKEE (reference sequence). The CDR3 DNA follows: TGTGCCAGCAGCGGCCGGAGGACAGGGGTCGGCAATGAGCAGTTCTTC. Residues: CASSGRRTGVGNEQFF.

The gene calls are TRBV2 and TRBJ1-5, with D hard to call. In germline, CDR1 is SNHLY, CDR2 FYNNEI. Trimming took off 5 bases at V and 2 bases at J, with 7 bases between the two ends. The CDR3 extends over 13 amino acids. The DNA of the CDR3 is TGTGCCAGCAGTTCCAGTGGCAATCAGCCCCAGCATTTT. Amino acid sequence: CASSSSGNQPQHF.

This clonotype was seen many times. The CDR3 is CAWTSTGAPYGYTF. The CDR3 DNA is TGTGCCTGGACATCGACCGGGGCACCTTATGGCTACACCTTC. This rearrangement joins TRBV30 to TRBJ1-2, with D possibly matching TRBD1 (5 bases). The CDR3 has 14 amino acids. CDR1 is GTSNPN, CDR2 SVGIG, per germline (reference sequence). V lost 4 bases, J lost 5 bases, and 17 bases lay in between. Looking up the rest from reference TRBV30 and TRBJ1-2 gives the full variable domain: SQTIHQWPATLVQPVGSPLSLECTVEGTSNPNLYWYRQAAGRGLQLLFYSVGIGQISSEVPQNLSASRPQDRQFILSSKKLLLSDSGFYLCAWTSTGAPYGYTFGSGTRLTVV.

V is TRBV18 and J is TRBJ1-3; no firm D call. Germline CDR1 is KGHSH and CDR2 is LQKENI. The length of the CDR3 is 15 residues. Trimming took 0 bases from V and 3 from J, leaving 9 bases between them. CDR3: CASSPPRTDGNTIYF. The CDR3 bases are TGTGCCAGCTCACCACCCAGGACGGATGGAAACACCATATATTTT. Full variable domain (missing parts from reference TRBV18 and TRBJ1-3): NAGVMQNPRHLVRRRGQEARLRCSPMKGHSHVYWYRQLPEEGLKFMVYLQKENIIDESGMPKERFSAEFPKEGPSILRIQQVVRGDSAAYFCASSPPRTDGNTIYFGEGSWLTVV.

The genes are TRBV20-1 and TRBJ2-6; D not resolved. The CDR3 is made up of 13 amino acids. Trimming took 3 bases from V and 1 from J, leaving 4 bases between them. Germline CDR1 is DFQATT and CDR2 is SNEGSKA (reference sequence). This CDR3 is CSASVSGANVLTF. The CDR3 bases are TGCAGTGCTAGTGTATCTGGGGCCAACGTCCTGACTTTC.

This clonotype occurred many times. The CDR3 here is CASSHFDRGSGNTIYF. CDR3 sequence (DNA): TGTGCCAGCAGCCATTTTGACAGGGGATCTGGAAACACCATATATTTT. V and J are TRBV3-1 and TRBJ1-3; the match to TRBD1 covers 8 bases. This CDR3 spans 16 amino acids. The germline CDR1 and CDR2 sequences are LGHDT and YNNKEL (reference sequence). Trimming cost V 3 bases and J 1 base; bases outside gene matches: 5.

The table lists this clonotype with many counts. V usage is TRBV15 and J usage is TRBJ2-2; D gene ambiguous. V shed 0 bases and J shed 1 base, with 9 bases lying between them. The CDR3 spans 16 residues. The germline V gene has CDR1 LNHNV and CDR2 YYDKDF (reference sequence). CDR3 amino acids: CATSRDTVVNTGELFF. In DNA, the CDR3 is TGTGCCACCAGCAGAGATACGGTGGTGAACACCGGGGAGCTGTTTTTT.

This clonotype showed up just a few times. The chain uses TRBV5-6 and TRBJ1-3; 11 bases fit TRBD1. Germline CDR1 and CDR2: SGHDT and YYEEEE. The CDR3 is 15 residues long. With V trimmed by 4 bases and J by 4 bases, 4 bases remained unmatched. The CDR3 loop is CASSTGTGGGNTIYF. CDR3 DNA sequence: TGTGCCAGCAGCACCGGGACAGGGGGAGGAAACACCATATATTTT. The complete variable domain, with remaining parts taken from reference TRBV5-6 and TRBJ1-3, reads DAGVTQSPTHLIKTRGQQVTLRCSPKSGHDTVSWYQQALGQGPQFIFQYYEEEERQRGNFPDRFSGHQFPNYSSELNVNALLLGDSALYLCASSTGTGGGNTIYFGEGSWLTVV.